The entry below gives a single T cell receptor (beta chain) sequence along with its context. As yet, its antigen is unknown. CD45RO negativity and positive selection for CCR7 defined naive CD8 cells, a population that excluded terminally differentiated effector memory CD45RA+ cells. Adult Caucasians living in Nashville, Tennessee made up all of the donors. The source of the sample is a study of shared clonotypes between healthy human individuals. Study-wide results and caveats: An effect of sequencing depth on clonotype sharing among donors was expected. Sample collection involved blood only; tissue repertoires are likely different.

Measured with immunoSEQ multiplex PCR; TCRdb has only the in-frame clones, and not every one. The sample carries more than 2 million clones, approximately 95% recorded once. Germline lookup yields CDR1 SNHLY and CDR2 FYNNEI. The V end lost 0 bases, the J end lost 3 bases, and 21 bases lay between the germline ends. This CDR3 has 18 amino acids. The rearrangement links TRBV2 to TRBJ2-7; D tentatively fits TRBD1 or TRBD2 (5 bases each). Sequencing input: naive CD8+ T cells sorted from blood. This clonotype was obtained from a young man in good health. The CDR3 is CASSEASVLVGGFYEQYF. DNA of the CDR3: TGTGCCAGCAGTGAAGCATCTGTTTTAGTTGGGGGTTTCTACGAGCAGTACTTC. Together with reference TRBV2 and TRBJ2-7, the CDR3 gives the full variable domain: EPEVTQTPSHQVTQMGQEVILRCVPISNHLYFYWYRQILGQKVEFLVSFYNNEISEKSEIFDDQFSVERPDGSNFTLKIRSTKLEDSAMYFCASSEASVLVGGFYEQYFGPGTRLTVT.